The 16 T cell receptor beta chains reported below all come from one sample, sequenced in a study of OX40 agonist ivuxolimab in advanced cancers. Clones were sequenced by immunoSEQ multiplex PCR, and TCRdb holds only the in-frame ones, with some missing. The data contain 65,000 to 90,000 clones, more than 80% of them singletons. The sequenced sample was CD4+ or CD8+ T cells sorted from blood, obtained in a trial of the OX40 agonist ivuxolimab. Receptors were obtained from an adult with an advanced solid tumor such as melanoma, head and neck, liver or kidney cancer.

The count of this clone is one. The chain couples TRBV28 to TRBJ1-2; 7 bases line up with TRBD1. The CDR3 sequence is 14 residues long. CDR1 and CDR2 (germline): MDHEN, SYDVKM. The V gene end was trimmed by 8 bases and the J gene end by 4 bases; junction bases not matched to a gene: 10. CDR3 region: CASSPSDRVYGYTF. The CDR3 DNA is TGTGCCAGCTCCCCTAGCGACAGGGTCTATGGCTACACCTTC.

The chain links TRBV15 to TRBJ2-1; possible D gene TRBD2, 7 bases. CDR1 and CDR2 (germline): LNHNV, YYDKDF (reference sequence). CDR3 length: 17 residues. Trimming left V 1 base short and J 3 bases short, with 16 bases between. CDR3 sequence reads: CATSRAGGSGVYNEQFF. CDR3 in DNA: TGTGCCACCAGCAGAGCGGGGGGCTCTGGGGTCTACAATGAGCAGTTCTTC.

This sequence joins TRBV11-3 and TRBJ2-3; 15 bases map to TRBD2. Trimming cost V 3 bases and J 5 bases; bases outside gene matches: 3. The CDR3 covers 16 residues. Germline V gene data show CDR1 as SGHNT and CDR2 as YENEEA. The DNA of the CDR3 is TGTGCCAGCAGCTTCGGACTAGCGGGAGGGGGAGATACGCAGTATTTT. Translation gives CASSFGLAGGGDTQYF.

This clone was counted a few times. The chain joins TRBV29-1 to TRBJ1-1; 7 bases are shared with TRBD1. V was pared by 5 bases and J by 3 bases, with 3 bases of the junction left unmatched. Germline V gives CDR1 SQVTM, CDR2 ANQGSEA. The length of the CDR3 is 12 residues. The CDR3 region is CSVYTGDTEAFF. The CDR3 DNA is TGCAGCGTTTACACAGGGGACACTGAAGCTTTCTTT. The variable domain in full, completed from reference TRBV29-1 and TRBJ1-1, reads SAVISQKPSRDICQRGTSLTIQCQVDSQVTMMFWYRQQPGQSLTLIATANQGSEATYESGFVIDKFPISRPNLTFSTLTVSNMSPEDSSIYLCSVYTGDTEAFFGQGTRLTVV.

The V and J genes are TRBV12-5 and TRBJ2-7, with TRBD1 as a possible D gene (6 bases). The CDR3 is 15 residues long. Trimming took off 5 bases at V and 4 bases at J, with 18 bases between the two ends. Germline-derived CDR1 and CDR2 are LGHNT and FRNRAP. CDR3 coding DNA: TGTGCTAGTGGTCCGAATGACAGGATGACTTACGAGCAGTACTTC. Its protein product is CASGPNDRMTYEQYF. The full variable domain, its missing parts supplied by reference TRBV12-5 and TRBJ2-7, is DARVTQTPRHKVTEMGQEVTMRCQPILGHNTVFWYRQTMMQGLELLAYFRNRAPLDDSGMPKDRFSAEMPDATLATLKIQPSEPRDSAVYFCASGPNDRMTYEQYFGPGTRLTVT.

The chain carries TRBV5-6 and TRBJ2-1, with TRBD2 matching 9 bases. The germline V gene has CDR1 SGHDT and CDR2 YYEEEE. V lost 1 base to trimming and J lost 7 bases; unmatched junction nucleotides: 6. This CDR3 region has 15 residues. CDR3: CASSLLAGAKNEQFF. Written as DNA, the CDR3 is TGTGCCAGCAGCTTGTTAGCGGGGGCAAAAAATGAGCAGTTCTTC. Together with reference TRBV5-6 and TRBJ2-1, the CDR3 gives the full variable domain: DAGVTQSPTHLIKTRGQQVTLRCSPKSGHDTVSWYQQALGQGPQFIFQYYEEEERQRGNFPDRFSGHQFPNYSSELNVNALLLGDSALYLCASSLLAGAKNEQFFGPGTRLTVL.

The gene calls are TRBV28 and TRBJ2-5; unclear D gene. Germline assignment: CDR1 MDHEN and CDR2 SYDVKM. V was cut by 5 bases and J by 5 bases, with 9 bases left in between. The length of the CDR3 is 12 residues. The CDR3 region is CASSPQLETQYF. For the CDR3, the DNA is TGTGCCAGCAGTCCCCAACTGGAGACCCAGTACTTC.

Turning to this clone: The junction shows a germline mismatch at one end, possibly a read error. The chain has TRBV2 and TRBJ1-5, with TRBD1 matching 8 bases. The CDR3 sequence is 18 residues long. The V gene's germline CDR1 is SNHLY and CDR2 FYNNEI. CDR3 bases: TGTGTCAGCAGTGATTTTTTTCCCTCTGGACAGGGTTTTAAGCCCCAGCATTTT. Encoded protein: CVSSDFFPSGQGFKPQHF. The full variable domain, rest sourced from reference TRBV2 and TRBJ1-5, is EPEVTQTPSHQVTQMGQEVILRCVPISNHLYFYWYRQILGQKVEFLVSFYNNEISEKSEIFDDQFSVERPDGSNFTLKIRSTKLEDSAMYFCVSSDFFPSGQGFKPQHFGDGTRLSIL.

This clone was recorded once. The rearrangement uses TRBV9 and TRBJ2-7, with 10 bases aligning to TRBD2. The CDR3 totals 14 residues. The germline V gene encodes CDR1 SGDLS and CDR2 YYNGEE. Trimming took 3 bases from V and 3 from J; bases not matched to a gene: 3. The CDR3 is CASSGIAGGYEQYF. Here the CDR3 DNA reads TGTGCCAGCAGCGGAATAGCGGGAGGCTACGAGCAGTACTTC. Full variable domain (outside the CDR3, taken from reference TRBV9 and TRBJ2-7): DSGVTQTPKHLITATGQRVTLRCSPRSGDLSVYWYQQSLDQGLQFLIQYYNGEERAKGNILERFSAQQFPDLHSELNLSSLELGDSALYFCASSGIAGGYEQYFGPGTRLTVT.

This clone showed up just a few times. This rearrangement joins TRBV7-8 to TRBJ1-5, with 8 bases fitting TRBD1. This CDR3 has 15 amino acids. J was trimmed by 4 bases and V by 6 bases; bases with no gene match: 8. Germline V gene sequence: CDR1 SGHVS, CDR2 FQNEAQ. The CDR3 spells CASSSSRTGNQPQHF. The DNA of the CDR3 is TGTGCCAGCAGTTCTAGCAGGACAGGGAATCAGCCCCAGCATTTT.

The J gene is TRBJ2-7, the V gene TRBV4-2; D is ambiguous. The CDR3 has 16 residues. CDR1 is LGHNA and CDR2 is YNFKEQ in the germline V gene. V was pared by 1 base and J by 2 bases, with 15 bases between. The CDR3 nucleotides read TGTGCCAGCAGCCAAGTTGGAAAACAGAACACCTACGAGCAGTACTTC. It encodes CASSQVGKQNTYEQYF.

The CDR3 DNA is TGTGCCAGCAGTAAGGGGTCCTACGAGCAGTACTTC. It translates to CASSKGSYEQYF. This chain links TRBV6-6 with TRBJ2-7, with D possibly matching TRBD1 (5 bases). Per the germline V gene, CDR1 is MNHNY and CDR2 is SVGAGI (reference sequence). The CDR3 spans 12 residues. V was cut by 5 bases and J by 1 base, with 6 bases left in between.

The DNA for the CDR3 is TGTGCCAGCAGTGATCAGCAGGGTATGAGCTATGGCTACACCTTC. Translation gives CASSDQQGMSYGYTF. The rearrangement joins TRBV6-1 to TRBJ1-2; a possible D gene is TRBD1 (5 bases). This CDR3 is built from 15 residues. Trimming removed 3 bases from V and 4 bases from J, with 15 bases in between. Germline V gene data show CDR1 as MNHNS and CDR2 as SASEGT.

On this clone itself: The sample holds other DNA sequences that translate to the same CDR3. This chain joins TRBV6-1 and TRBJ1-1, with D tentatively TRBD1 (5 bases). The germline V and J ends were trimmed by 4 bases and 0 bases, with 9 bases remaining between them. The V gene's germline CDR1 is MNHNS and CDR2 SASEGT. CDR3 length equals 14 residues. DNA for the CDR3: TGTGCCAGCAGTGGGGGGACGGTGAACACTGAAGCTTTCTTT. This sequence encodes CASSGGTVNTEAFF.

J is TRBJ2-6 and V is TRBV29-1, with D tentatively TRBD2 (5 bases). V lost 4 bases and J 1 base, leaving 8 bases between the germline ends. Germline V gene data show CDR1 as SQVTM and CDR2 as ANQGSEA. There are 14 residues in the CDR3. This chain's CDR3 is CSVGGFSGANVLTF. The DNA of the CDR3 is TGCAGCGTTGGAGGGTTTTCTGGGGCCAACGTCCTGACTTTC.

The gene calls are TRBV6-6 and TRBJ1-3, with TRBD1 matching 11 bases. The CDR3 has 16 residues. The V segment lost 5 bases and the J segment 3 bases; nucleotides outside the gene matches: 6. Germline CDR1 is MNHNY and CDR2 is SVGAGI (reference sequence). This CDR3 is CASSGGQGAGGNTIYF. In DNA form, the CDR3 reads TGTGCCAGCAGTGGCGGACAGGGGGCGGGTGGAAACACCATATATTTT.